The present TCR beta chain was sequenced within a study of T cell responses to AZD1222 COVID-19 vaccine. Measured with immunoSEQ multiplex PCR; TCRdb has only the in-frame clones, and not every one. The sample shows around 140,000 clones, more than 80% of them seen only once. V was shortened by 4 bases and J by 3 bases, with 15 bases between the two germline ends. CDR1 and CDR2 (germline): KGHSH, LQKENI. The CDR3 is 15 residues long. The sequences come from peripheral blood, collected on day 0 of MenACWY control vaccination. The receptor's source is an adult in good health. This chain connects TRBV18 to TRBJ2-5; either TRBD1 or TRBD2 may supply D (5 bases each). The CDR3 loop reads CASSRYTGTEETQYF. CDR3 nucleotide sequence: TGTGCCAGCTCACGTTATACCGGGACGGAAGAGACCCAGTACTTC.